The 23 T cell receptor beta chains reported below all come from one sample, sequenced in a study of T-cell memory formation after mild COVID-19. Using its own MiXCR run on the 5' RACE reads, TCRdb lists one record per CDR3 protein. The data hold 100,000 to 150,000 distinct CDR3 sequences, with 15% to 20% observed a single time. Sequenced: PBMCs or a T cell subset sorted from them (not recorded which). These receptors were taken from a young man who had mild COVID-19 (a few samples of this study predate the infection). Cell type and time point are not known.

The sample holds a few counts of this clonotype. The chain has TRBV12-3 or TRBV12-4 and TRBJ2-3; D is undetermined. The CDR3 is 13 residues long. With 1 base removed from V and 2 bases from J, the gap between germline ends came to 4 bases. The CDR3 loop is CASSLDNTDTQYF. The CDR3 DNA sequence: TGTGCCAGCAGTTTAGACAACACAGATACGCAGTATTTT.

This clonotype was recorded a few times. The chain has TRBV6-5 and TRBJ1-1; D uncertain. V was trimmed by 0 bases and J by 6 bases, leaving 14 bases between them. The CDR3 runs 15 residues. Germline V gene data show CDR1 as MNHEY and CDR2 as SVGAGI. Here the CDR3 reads CASSYSGGGTPEAFF. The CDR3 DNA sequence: TGTGCCAGCAGTTACTCCGGCGGAGGAACCCCTGAAGCTTTCTTT.

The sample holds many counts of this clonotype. DNA of the CDR3: TGTGCCAGCAGCCTAGACAGGGCCACAGATACGCAGTATTTT. Amino acids: CASSLDRATDTQYF. V usage is TRBV7-2 and J usage is TRBJ2-3, with 7 positions matching TRBD1. In germline, CDR1 is SGHTA, CDR2 FQGNSA. The J segment lost 2 bases and the V segment lost 5 bases, leaving 4 bases of the junction unmatched. This CDR3 comprises 14 residues.

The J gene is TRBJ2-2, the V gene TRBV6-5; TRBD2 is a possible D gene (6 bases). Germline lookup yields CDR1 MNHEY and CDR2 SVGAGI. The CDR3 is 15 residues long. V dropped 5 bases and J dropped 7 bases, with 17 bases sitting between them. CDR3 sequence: CASSKGGALFGELFF. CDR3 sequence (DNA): TGTGCCAGCAGTAAGGGAGGAGCCCTGTTCGGGGAGCTGTTTTTT.

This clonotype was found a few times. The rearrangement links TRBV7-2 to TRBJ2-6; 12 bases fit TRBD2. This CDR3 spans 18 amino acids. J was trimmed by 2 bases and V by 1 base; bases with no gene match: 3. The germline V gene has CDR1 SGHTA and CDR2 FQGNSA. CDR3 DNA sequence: TGTGCCAGCAGCTTAGAGCCTAGCGGGGGGGCTGGGGCCAACGTCCTGACTTTC. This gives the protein CASSLEPSGGAGANVLTF.

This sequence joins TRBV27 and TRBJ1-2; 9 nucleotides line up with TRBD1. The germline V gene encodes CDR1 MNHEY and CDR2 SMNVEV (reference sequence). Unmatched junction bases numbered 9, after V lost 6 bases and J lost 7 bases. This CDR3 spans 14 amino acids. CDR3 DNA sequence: TGTGCCAGCAGGCCCGGGACAGGGTTCGGTGGCTACACCTTC. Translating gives CASRPGTGFGGYTF.

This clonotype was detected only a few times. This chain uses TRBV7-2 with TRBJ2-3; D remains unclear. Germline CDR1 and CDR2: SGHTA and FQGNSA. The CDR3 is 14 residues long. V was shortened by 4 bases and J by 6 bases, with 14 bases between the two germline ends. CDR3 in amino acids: CASSSPPLGDTQYF. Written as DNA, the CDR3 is TGTGCCAGCAGCTCACCCCCCCTGGGGGATACGCAGTATTTT.

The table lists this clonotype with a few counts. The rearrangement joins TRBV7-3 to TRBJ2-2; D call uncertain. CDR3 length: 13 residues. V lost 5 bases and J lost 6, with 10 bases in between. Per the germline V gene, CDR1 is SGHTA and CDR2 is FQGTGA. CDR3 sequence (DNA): TGTGCCAGCAGCCGACCCCATTCCGGGGAGCTGTTTTTT. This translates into CASSRPHSGELFF.

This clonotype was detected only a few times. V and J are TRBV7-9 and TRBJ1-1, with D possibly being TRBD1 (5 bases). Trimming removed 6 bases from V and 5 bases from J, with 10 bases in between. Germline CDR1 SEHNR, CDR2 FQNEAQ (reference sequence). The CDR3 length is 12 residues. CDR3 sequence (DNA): TGTGCCAGCAGGGGGGACGTTACTGAAGCTTTCTTT. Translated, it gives CASRGDVTEAFF.

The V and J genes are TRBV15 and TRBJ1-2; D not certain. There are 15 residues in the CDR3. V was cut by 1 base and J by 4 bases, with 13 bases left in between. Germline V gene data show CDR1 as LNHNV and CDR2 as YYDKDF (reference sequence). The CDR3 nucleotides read TGTGCCACCAGCAGAGTTCCGCAAACCGTCTATGGCTACACCTTC. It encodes CATSRVPQTVYGYTF. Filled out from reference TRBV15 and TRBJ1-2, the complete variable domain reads DAMVIQNPRYQVTQFGKPVTLSCSQTLNHNVMYWYQQKSSQAPKLLFHYYDKDFNNEADTPDNFQSRRPNTSFCFLDIRSPGLGDTAMYLCATSRVPQTVYGYTFGSGTRLTVV.

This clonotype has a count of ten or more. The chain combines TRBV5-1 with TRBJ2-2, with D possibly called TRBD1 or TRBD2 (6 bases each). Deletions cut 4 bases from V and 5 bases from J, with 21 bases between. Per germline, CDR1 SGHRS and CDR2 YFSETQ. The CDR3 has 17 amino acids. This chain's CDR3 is CASSPLSGGPETGELFF. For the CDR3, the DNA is TGCGCCAGCAGCCCGCTGAGTGGGGGGCCTGAGACCGGGGAGCTGTTTTTT.

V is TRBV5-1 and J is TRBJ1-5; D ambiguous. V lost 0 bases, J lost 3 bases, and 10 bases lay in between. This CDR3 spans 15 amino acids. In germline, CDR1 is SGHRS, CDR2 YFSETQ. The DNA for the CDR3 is TGCGCCAGCAGCTTGGCCCCGGGTCTCAATCAGCCCCAGCATTTT. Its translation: CASSLAPGLNQPQHF. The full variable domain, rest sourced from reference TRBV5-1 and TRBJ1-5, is KAGVTQTPRYLIKTRGQQVTLSCSPISGHRSVSWYQQTPGQGLQFLFEYFSETQRNKGNFPGRFSGRQFSNSRSEMNVSTLELGDSALYLCASSLAPGLNQPQHFGDGTRLSIL.

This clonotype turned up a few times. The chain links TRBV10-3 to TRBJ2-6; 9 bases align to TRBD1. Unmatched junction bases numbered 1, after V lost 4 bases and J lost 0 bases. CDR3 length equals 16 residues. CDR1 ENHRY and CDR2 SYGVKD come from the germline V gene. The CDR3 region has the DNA TGTGCCATCAGTGGGACAGGGGACTCTGGGGCCAACGTCCTGACTTTC. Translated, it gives CAISGTGDSGANVLTF.

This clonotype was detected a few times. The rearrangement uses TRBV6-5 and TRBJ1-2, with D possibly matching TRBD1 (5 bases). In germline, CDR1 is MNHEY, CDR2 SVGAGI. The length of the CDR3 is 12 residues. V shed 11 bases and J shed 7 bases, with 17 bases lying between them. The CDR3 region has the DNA TGTGCCGTAACGGGGGTGGGATTTGGCTACACCTTC. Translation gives CAVTGVGFGYTF.

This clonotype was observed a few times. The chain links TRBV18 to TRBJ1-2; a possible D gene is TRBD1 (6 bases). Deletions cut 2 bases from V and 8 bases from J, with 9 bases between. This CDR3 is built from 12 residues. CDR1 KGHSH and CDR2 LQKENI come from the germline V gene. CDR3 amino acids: CASSPNREGYTF. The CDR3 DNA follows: TGTGCCAGCTCACCAAACAGGGAAGGCTACACCTTC.

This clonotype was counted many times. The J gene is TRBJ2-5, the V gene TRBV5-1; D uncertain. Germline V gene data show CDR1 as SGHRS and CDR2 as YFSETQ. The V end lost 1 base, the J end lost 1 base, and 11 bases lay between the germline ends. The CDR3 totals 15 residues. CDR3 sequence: CASSLMLGGQETQYF. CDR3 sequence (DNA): TGCGCCAGCAGCTTGATGTTGGGTGGCCAAGAGACCCAGTACTTC.

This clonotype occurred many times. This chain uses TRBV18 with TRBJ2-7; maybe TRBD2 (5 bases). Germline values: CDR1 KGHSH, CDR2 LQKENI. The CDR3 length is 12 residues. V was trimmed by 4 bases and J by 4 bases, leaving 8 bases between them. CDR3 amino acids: CASSRGGYEQYV. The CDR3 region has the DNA TGTGCCAGCTCACGAGGAGGTTACGAGCAGTACGTC.

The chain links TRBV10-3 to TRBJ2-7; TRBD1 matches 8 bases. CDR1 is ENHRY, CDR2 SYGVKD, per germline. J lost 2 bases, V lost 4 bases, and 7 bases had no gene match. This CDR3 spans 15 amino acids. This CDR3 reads CAISAGQGLTYEQYF. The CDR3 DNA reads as TGTGCCATCAGTGCCGGACAGGGCCTCACCTACGAGCAGTACTTC.

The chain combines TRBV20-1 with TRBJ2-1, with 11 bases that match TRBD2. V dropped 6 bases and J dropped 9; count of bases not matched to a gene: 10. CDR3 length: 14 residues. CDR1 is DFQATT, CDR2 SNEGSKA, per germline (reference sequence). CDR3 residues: CSAANSGGASEQFF. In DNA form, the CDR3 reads TGCAGTGCCGCAAATAGCGGGGGGGCCTCTGAGCAGTTCTTC.

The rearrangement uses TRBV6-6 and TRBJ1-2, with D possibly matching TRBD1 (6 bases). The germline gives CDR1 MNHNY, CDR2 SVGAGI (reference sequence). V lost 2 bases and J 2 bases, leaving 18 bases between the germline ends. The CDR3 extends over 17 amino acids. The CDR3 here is CASSYSPSGGPNYGYTF. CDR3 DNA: TGTGCCAGCAGTTACAGCCCGTCGGGGGGGCCAAACTATGGCTACACCTTC.

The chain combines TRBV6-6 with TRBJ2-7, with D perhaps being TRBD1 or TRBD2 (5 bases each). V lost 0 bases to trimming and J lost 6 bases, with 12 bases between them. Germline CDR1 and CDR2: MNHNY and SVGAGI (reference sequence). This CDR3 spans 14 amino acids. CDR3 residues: CASSYSGTPSEQYF. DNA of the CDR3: TGTGCCAGCAGTTACTCCGGGACCCCCTCCGAGCAGTACTTC.

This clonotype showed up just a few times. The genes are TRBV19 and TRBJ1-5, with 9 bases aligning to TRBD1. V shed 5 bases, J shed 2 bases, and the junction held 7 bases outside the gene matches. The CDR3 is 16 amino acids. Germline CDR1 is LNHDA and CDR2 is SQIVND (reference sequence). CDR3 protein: CASSATGGGGNQPQHF. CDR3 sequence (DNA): TGTGCCAGTAGTGCCACAGGGGGCGGAGGCAATCAGCCCCAGCATTTT.

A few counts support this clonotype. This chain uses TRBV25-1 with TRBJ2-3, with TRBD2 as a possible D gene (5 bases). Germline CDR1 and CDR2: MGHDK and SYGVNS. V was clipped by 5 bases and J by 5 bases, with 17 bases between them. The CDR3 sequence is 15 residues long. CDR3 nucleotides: TGTGCCAGCAGTCTCACGGGGAATAGCGTAGATACGCAGTATTTT. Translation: CASSLTGNSVDTQYF.